These 17 T cell receptor beta chains originate from one sample sequenced in a study of cytomegalovirus exposure and HLA in healthy donors. It was with 60 Vbeta and 13 Jbeta primers that the PCR ran. TCRdb's copy holds only in-frame clones and misses some; the assay was immunoSEQ multiplex PCR. The data show about 120,000 clones, roughly four fifths seen once. Sequencing input: PBMCs. Receptors originate from a middle-aged woman in good health and CMV-seropositive.

Points on this clone: A junction end diverges from the germline sequence, so it may reflect a read error. V usage is TRBV5-6 and J usage is TRBJ1-3; no reliable D call. CDR1 and CDR2 (germline): SGHDT, YYEEEE. The CDR3 runs 16 residues. CDR3 bases: TGTGCCAGCAGCTTGAACGCTCCTAAAACTGGTAACACCATATATTTT. Protein product: CASSLNAPKTGNTIYF.

V gene TRBV2 combines with J gene TRBJ2-7; D is possibly TRBD1 (6 bases). Between the trimmed V and J ends, which lost 7 bases and 4 bases, there was a span of 14 bases. The CDR3 has 13 amino acids. Looked up from germline, CDR1 is SNHLY and CDR2 is FYNNEI. CDR3 region: CASTGHITYEQYF. The CDR3 DNA reads TGTGCCAGCACGGGACACATTACGTACGAGCAGTACTTC. Full variable domain (remainder filled in from reference TRBV2 and TRBJ2-7): EPEVTQTPSHQVTQMGQEVILRCVPISNHLYFYWYRQILGQKVEFLVSFYNNEISEKSEIFDDQFSVERPDGSNFTLKIRSTKLEDSAMYFCASTGHITYEQYFGPGTRLTVT.

V usage is TRBV2 and J usage is TRBJ2-7, with D tentatively TRBD2 (6 bases). CDR3 length: 12 residues. Trimming took off 10 bases at V and 6 bases at J, with 16 bases between the two ends. Looked up from germline, CDR1 is SNHLY and CDR2 is FYNNEI. CDR3 sequence reads: CATSPGEGEQYF. CDR3 bases: TGTGCCACCAGCCCGGGAGAGGGCGAGCAGTACTTC.

This rearrangement joins TRBV2 to TRBJ2-1; 7 positions agree with TRBD1. The CDR3 sequence is 13 residues long. The V segment lost 6 bases and the J segment 5 bases; nucleotides outside the gene matches: 4. Germline V gives CDR1 SNHLY, CDR2 FYNNEI. The CDR3 loop reads CASRRGLNNEQFF. The CDR3 region has the DNA TGTGCCAGCAGGAGGGGGCTGAACAATGAGCAGTTCTTC.

The rearrangement links TRBV18 to TRBJ1-1; D gene ambiguous. Trimming removed 0 bases at V and 7 bases at J, with 9 bases between. Per the germline V gene, CDR1 is KGHSH and CDR2 is LQKENI. There are 13 residues in the CDR3. The CDR3, as DNA: TGTGCCAGCTCACCACCCTCATACTTTGAAGCTTTCTTT. Translating gives CASSPPSYFEAFF.

In DNA, the CDR3 is TGTGCCAGCAGGCTATCCTTTACCGGGACAGGCCAAGAGACCCAGTACTTC. The encoded protein is CASRLSFTGTGQETQYF. The V call is TRBV27, the J call TRBJ2-5, with 8 nucleotides matching TRBD1. With 6 bases clipped from V and 1 base from J, the junction kept 13 bases outside the gene matches. The CDR3 contains 17 residues. Germline V gene lookup returns CDR1 MNHEY and CDR2 SMNVEV (reference sequence).

V is TRBV28 and J is TRBJ1-1; TRBD1 matches at 10 bases. Germline V gene sequence: CDR1 MDHEN, CDR2 SYDVKM. V lost 7 bases and J lost 3; bases outside the gene matches: 5. The CDR3 contains 14 residues. Here the CDR3 reads CASTGTGAYTEAFF. For the CDR3, the DNA is TGTGCCAGCACCGGGACAGGGGCGTACACTGAAGCTTTCTTT. The entire variable domain, with the rest obtained from reference TRBV28 and TRBJ1-1, is as follows: DVKVTQSSRYLVKRTGEKVFLECVQDMDHENMFWYRQDPGLGLRLIYFSYDVKMKEKGDIPEGYSVSREKKERFSLILESASTNQTSMYLCASTGTGAYTEAFFGQGTRLTVV.

The chain carries TRBV28 and TRBJ2-7; 7 bases line up with TRBD1. In germline, CDR1 is MDHEN, CDR2 SYDVKM. The CDR3 extends over 17 amino acids. Losses at the gene ends were 5 bases for V and 2 bases for J; bases not matched to a gene: 15. The CDR3 DNA reads TGTGCCAGCAGTCCCGTGGGACAGACCTACAGCACCTACGAGCAGTACTTC. Its protein product is CASSPVGQTYSTYEQYF.

The genes are TRBV6-5 and TRBJ2-1; TRBD2 aligns across 11 bases. The germline V gene encodes CDR1 MNHEY and CDR2 SVGAGI. The ends lost 5 bases at V and 8 bases at J; junction bases unmatched: 8. CDR3 length: 15 amino acids. The CDR3 nucleotides are TGTGCCAGCAGTACCCCTAGCGGGAGGCTCGATGAGCAGTTCTTC. Translation: CASSTPSGRLDEQFF.

The chain combines TRBV19 with TRBJ2-7; 10 bases line up with TRBD2. The CDR3 loop spans 18 amino acids. The germline V gene has CDR1 LNHDA and CDR2 SQIVND (reference sequence). V trimming: 0 bases; J trimming: 5 bases; junction bases outside the gene matches: 13. The CDR3 here is CASSIDLLAGGKVDEQYF. CDR3 nucleotide sequence: TGTGCCAGTAGTATAGATCTATTAGCGGGAGGAAAGGTTGACGAGCAGTACTTC.

The J gene is TRBJ2-2, the V gene TRBV4-1; D unresolved. Between the trimmed V and J ends, which lost 2 bases and 8 bases, there was a span of 18 bases. CDR3 length equals 16 residues. The germline V gene encodes CDR1 MGHRA and CDR2 YSYEKL. The CDR3 DNA reads TGCGCCAGCAGCCAAACTGACTTATTCGTACCGGGGGAGCTGTTTTTT. Amino acid sequence: CASSQTDLFVPGELFF.

This chain connects TRBV5-1 to TRBJ1-1; 7 bases line up with TRBD1. The length of the CDR3 is 14 residues. The ends lost 4 bases at V and 0 bases at J; junction bases unmatched: 3. The germline gives CDR1 SGHRS, CDR2 YFSETQ. The CDR3 DNA sequence: TGCGCCAGCAGCACCGGACAGGTGAACACTGAAGCTTTCTTT. It specifies CASSTGQVNTEAFF.

The chain links TRBV30 to TRBJ1-1, with D possibly TRBD1 on 5 matching bases. The V and J ends lost 5 bases and 5 bases respectively, with 9 bases between them. In germline, CDR1 is GTSNPN, CDR2 SVGIG (reference sequence). This CDR3 spans 11 amino acids. CDR3 nucleotide sequence: TGTGCCTGGGGGGCAGGGACTGAAGCTTTCTTT. Translated, it gives CAWGAGTEAFF.

The chain has TRBV28 and TRBJ2-7; D is perhaps TRBD1 (6 bases). Germline-derived CDR1 and CDR2 are MDHEN and SYDVKM. CDR3 length equals 17 residues. V lost 5 bases to trimming and J lost 4 bases, with 24 bases between them. The CDR3 nucleotides read TGTGCCAGCAGTGTTAGGTGGGTGGGACATCCACAATACGAGCAGTACTTC. It encodes CASSVRWVGHPQYEQYF.

The rearrangement uses TRBV6-5 and TRBJ1-3; TRBD1 agrees at 7 bases. J gave up 2 bases and V 7 bases, and 2 bases lay outside the gene matches. Per the germline V gene, CDR1 is MNHEY and CDR2 is SVGAGI. The CDR3 loop spans 13 amino acids. CDR3 in amino acids: CASIDRAGNTIYF. CDR3 in DNA: TGTGCCAGCATAGACAGGGCTGGAAACACCATATATTTT.

The chain is built from TRBV9 and TRBJ1-4, with 8 positions matching TRBD1. From germline, CDR1 is SGDLS and CDR2 YYNGEE. There are 18 residues in the CDR3. Trimming took 3 bases from V and 0 from J; bases not matched to a gene: 10. The CDR3 DNA is TGTGCCAGCAGCGAGGGCCTCCAGGGGGCGGCAACTAATGAAAAACTGTTTTTT. Encoded protein: CASSEGLQGAATNEKLFF.

The chain combines TRBV9 with TRBJ2-2; tentatively, D is TRBD1 (5 bases). From germline, CDR1 is SGDLS and CDR2 YYNGEE. CDR3 length equals 16 residues. V shed 0 bases and J shed 3 bases, with 12 bases lying between them. CDR3 region: CASSVGPDSYTGELFF. The DNA for the CDR3 is TGTGCCAGCAGCGTAGGCCCAGACAGTTACACCGGGGAGCTGTTTTTT. The variable domain in full, completed from reference TRBV9 and TRBJ2-2, reads DSGVTQTPKHLITATGQRVTLRCSPRSGDLSVYWYQQSLDQGLQFLIQYYNGEERAKGNILERFSAQQFPDLHSELNLSSLELGDSALYFCASSVGPDSYTGELFFGEGSRLTVL.